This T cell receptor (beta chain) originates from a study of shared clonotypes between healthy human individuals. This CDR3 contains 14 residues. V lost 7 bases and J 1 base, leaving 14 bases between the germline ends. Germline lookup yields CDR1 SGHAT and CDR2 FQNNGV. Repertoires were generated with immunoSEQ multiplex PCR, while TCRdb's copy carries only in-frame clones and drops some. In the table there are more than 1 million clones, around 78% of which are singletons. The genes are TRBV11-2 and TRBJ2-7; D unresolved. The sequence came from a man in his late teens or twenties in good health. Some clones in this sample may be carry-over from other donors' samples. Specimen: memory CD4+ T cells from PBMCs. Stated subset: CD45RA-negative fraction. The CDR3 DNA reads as TGTGCCAGCAATCCAGGACGGAAATCCTACGAGCAGTACTTC. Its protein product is CASNPGRKSYEQYF.